This paragraph covers one T cell receptor beta chain sequence. What it binds is not known. The material for each subset, its genomic DNA, was split evenly across several immunoSEQ plates. The assay was immunoSEQ multiplex PCR, and TCRdb's table has in-frame clones only and misses some. The sample has 2 million or so clones, roughly 95% seen once. The sample originates from a study of shared clonotypes between healthy human individuals. Study-level information: Three plates were used per donor for CD4 naive, three for CD4 memory, two for CD8 naive and one for CD8 memory.

V lost 3 bases and J lost 5, with 16 bases in between. There are 15 residues in the CDR3. CDR1 is SGHTA, CDR2 FQGNSA, per germline. Findings of the study overall: Researchers sampled blood only, noting tissue repertoires likely differ. A reduction in generation probabilities was seen for non-shared clonotypes relative to those shared by all four donors.

This TCR was sampled from a man aged 18-30 years in good health. The sample comprised naive CD4+ T cells sorted from blood. Subset of the sample: CD45RA+ positively selected. V usage is TRBV7-2 and J usage is TRBJ2-5; unclear D gene. CDR3 coding DNA: TGTGCCAGCAGCTTCATCCACCCACAAAGCGAGACCCAGTACTTC. Its protein is CASSFIHPQSETQYF.